Listed below are T cell receptor beta chains from one sample, sequenced in a study of OX40 agonist ivuxolimab in advanced cancers. Method: immunoSEQ multiplex PCR; TCRdb's copy keeps in-frame clones and lacks some. The sample has roughly 100,000 clones, approximately 95% seen once. This specimen consisted of CD4+ or CD8+ T cells sorted from blood, obtained in a trial of the OX40 agonist ivuxolimab. These TCRs come from an adult with an advanced solid tumor such as melanoma, head and neck, liver or kidney cancer. Both conserved end residues are part of each CDR3. A D gene is named only where the DNA matches it firmly. Clone size is not always given. Where it is, it says once, few, many or a class for expanded clones.

cdr3_length,j_call,clone_size,d_call,v_call,cdr3_aa,cdr3_nt
13,TRBJ2-7,-,-,TRBV7-9,CASSSGPSLEQYF,TGTGCCAGCAGCTCGGGACCGTCCCTCGAGCAGTACTTC
15,TRBJ2-7,-,-,TRBV19,CASSIVGTTSYEQYF,TGTGCCAGTAGTATAGTGGGGACAACCTCCTACGAGCAGTACTTC
12,TRBJ2-3,-,-,TRBV6-5,CASGTRPDTQYF,TGTGCCAGCGGAACTCGCCCAGATACGCAGTATTTT
13,TRBJ1-1,-,-,TRBV11-2,CASSLRDNTEAFF,TGTGCCAGCAGCCTCCGGGACAACACTGAAGCTTTCTTT
15,TRBJ2-5,-,-,TRBV6-5,CASSYSEEDLETQYF,TGTGCCAGCAGTTACTCGGAGGAGGATCTAGAGACCCAGTACTTC
14,TRBJ2-5,-,-,TRBV27,CASSLTGLQETQYF,TGTGCCAGCAGTTTAACAGGACTCCAAGAGACCCAGTACTTC
14,TRBJ2-7,-,TRBD1,TRBV7-8,CASRPGQGNDEQYF,TGTGCCAGCAGGCCGGGACAGGGGAACGACGAGCAGTACTTC
14,TRBJ2-7,few,-,TRBV4-1,CASSQGDVAYEQYF,TGCGCCAGCAGCCAAGGTGACGTAGCCTACGAGCAGTACTTC
17,TRBJ1-2,-,TRBD1,TRBV7-9,CASSFFPGGEINYGYTF,TGTGCCAGCAGCTTCTTTCCAGGGGGTGAAATTAACTATGGCTACACCTTC
12,TRBJ2-7,-,-,TRBV29-1,CSVEAADYEQYF,TGCAGCGTTGAAGCGGCGGACTACGAGCAGTACTTC
11,TRBJ2-3,once,-,TRBV5-1,CASNFSDTQYF,TGCGCCAGCAACTTCTCAGATACGCAGTATTTT
18,TRBJ2-4,-,TRBD1,TRBV5-5,CASSPAWVDRARENIQYF,TGTGCCAGCAGTCCTGCATGGGTGGACAGGGCACGGGAAAACATTCAGTACTTC
13,TRBJ2-7,-,-,TRBV4-1,CASSQDPLYEQYF,TGCGCCAGCAGCCAAGATCCCCTGTACGAGCAGTACTTC
15,TRBJ2-1,-,TRBD2,TRBV7-6,CASSLYLAGDNEQFF,TGTGCCAGCAGCTTATACCTAGCGGGGGACAATGAGCAGTTCTTC
15,TRBJ2-7,-,TRBD2,TRBV4-1,CASSQASGGGYEQYF,TGCGCCAGCAGCCAAGCTAGCGGGGGGGGCTACGAGCAGTACTTC
15,TRBJ2-1,once,TRBD2,TRBV28,CATLQTSGLSDEQFF,TGTGCCACCCTCCAGACTAGCGGATTGAGCGATGAGCAGTTCTTC
13,TRBJ2-7,-,TRBD2,TRBV28,CASSFRPSGDRYF,TGTGCCAGCAGTTTTCGTCCTAGCGGGGATCGGTACTTC
13,TRBJ2-1,-,-,TRBV28,CASTARGLGEQFF,TGTGCCAGCACCGCGCGGGGTTTAGGGGAGCAGTTCTTC
17,TRBJ2-2,-,-,TRBV5-6,CASRGRTVLSLTGELFF,TGTGCCAGCCGCGGGCGGACAGTTCTTTCGTTGACCGGGGAGCTGTTTTTT
14,TRBJ1-5,-,TRBD1,TRBV19,CASSIRGTGQPQHF,TGTGCCAGTAGTATAAGGGGGACAGGCCAGCCCCAGCATTTT
18,TRBJ2-1,-,-,TRBV9,CASSVVRGYGSSYNEQFF,TGTGCCAGCAGCGTAGTTAGGGGGTACGGGAGCTCCTACAATGAGCAGTTCTTC
14,TRBJ2-1,-,-,TRBV19,CASNWNRWDNEQFF,TGTGCCAGTAATTGGAATCGTTGGGATAATGAGCAGTTCTTC
12,TRBJ2-2,-,-,TRBV11-3,CASSSHTGELFF,TGTGCCAGCAGTTCCCACACCGGGGAGCTGTTTTTT
13,TRBJ2-7,-,-,TRBV19,CASSPTASYEQYF,TGTGCCAGTAGCCCTACAGCTTCCTACGAGCAGTACTTC
13,TRBJ2-7,-,-,TRBV11-3,CASSSRDSYEQYF,TGTGCCAGCAGCTCGCGGGACAGCTACGAGCAGTACTTC
13,TRBJ1-6,-,-,TRBV6-5,CASSYKGDSPLHF,TGTGCCAGCAGTTACAAGGGGGATTCACCCCTCCACTTT
12,TRBJ1-2,-,-,TRBV9,CASSEQDTRYTF,TGTGCCAGCAGCGAGCAGGACACTCGTTACACCTTC
15,TRBJ1-1,once,-,TRBV27,CASSPQTSQNTEAFF,TGTGCCAGCAGTCCCCAGACCTCACAGAACACTGAAGCTTTCTTT
15,TRBJ1-1,-,TRBD1,TRBV19,CASSTGQGISTEAFF,TGTGCCAGTAGTACGGGACAGGGTATCAGCACTGAAGCTTTCTTT